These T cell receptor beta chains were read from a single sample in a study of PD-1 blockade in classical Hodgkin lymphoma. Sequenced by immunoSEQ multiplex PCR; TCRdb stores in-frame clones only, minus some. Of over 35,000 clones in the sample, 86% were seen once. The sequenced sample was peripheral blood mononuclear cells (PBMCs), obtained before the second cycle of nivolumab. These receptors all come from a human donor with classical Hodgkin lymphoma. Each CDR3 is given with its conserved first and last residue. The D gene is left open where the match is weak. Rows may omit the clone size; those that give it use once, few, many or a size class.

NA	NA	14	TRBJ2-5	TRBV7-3	CASSRGAGQETQYF	TGTGCCAGCTCCCGGGGGGCTGGACAAGAGACCCAGTACTTC
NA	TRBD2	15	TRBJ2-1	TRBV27	CASSTGTIPSNEQFF	TGTGCCAGCAGCACCGGGACTATCCCTTCAAATGAGCAGTTCTTC
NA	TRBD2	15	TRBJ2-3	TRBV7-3	CASSFVASGTDTQYF	TGTGCCAGCAGCTTTGTGGCTAGCGGAACAGATACGCAGTATTTT
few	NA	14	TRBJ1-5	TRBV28	CASSLQQGNQPQHF	TGTGCCAGCAGTTTACAACAGGGAAATCAGCCCCAGCATTTT
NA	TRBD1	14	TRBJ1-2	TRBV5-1	CASSWEQGSYGYTF	TGCGCCAGCAGCTGGGAACAGGGGTCCTATGGCTACACCTTC
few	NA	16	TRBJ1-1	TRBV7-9	CASSLRPWGSLTEAFF	TGTGCCAGCAGCCTCAGACCATGGGGTTCGCTGACTGAAGCTTTCTTT
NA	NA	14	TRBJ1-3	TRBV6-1	CASRAISSGNTIYF	TGTGCCAGCAGGGCCATCAGCTCTGGAAACACCATATATTTT
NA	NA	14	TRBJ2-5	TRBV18	CASSPWLGQETQYF	TGTGCCAGCTCACCCTGGCTGGGCCAAGAGACCCAGTACTTC
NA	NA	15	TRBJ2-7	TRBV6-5	CASSYLITAGAEQYF	TGTGCCAGCAGTTACTTAATCACAGCAGGAGCCGAGCAGTACTTC
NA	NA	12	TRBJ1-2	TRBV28	CASRDGQYGYTF	TGTGCCAGCAGGGACGGGCAGTATGGCTACACCTTC
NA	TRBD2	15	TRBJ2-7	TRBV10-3	CAISVTSASSYEQYF	TGTGCCATCAGTGTTACTAGCGCTTCCTCCTACGAGCAGTACTTC
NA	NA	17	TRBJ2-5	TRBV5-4	CASSDPFRGDPREAQYF	TGTGCCAGCAGCGATCCTTTCCGAGGGGATCCAAGAGAGGCCCAGTACTTC
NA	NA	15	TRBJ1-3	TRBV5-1	CASRLDAPSGNTIYF	TGCGCCAGCAGGCTGGACGCGCCCTCTGGAAACACCATATATTTT
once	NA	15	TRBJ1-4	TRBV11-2	CASSTPTDTNEKLFF	TGTGCCAGCAGCACCCCGACAGACACTAATGAAAAACTGTTTTTT
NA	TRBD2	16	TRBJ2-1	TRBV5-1	CASSLQPRLAVNEQFF	TGCGCCAGCAGCCTTCAGCCCAGACTAGCCGTCAATGAGCAGTTCTTC
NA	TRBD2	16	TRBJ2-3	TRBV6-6	CASSYGPSGGTDTQYF	TGTGCCAGCAGTTACGGACCTAGCGGGGGCACAGATACGCAGTATTTT
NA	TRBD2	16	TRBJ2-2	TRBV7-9	CASTLWTSVDTGELFF	TGTGCCAGCACCTTGTGGACTAGCGTAGACACCGGGGAGCTGTTTTTT
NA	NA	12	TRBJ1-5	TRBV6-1	CASSEIRGSQHF	TGTGCCAGCAGTGAAATCCGAGGGTCCCAGCATTTT
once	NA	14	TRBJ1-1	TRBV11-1	CASSSGLLNTEAFF	TGTGCCAGCAGCTCGGGACTGTTGAACACTGAAGCTTTCTTT
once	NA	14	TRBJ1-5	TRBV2	CASSDRGRNQPQHF	TGTGCCAGCAGTGACAGGGGCAGGAATCAGCCCCAGCATTTT
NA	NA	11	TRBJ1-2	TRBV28	CASSSDYGYTF	TGTGCCAGCAGTTCTGACTATGGCTACACCTTC
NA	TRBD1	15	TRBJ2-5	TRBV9	CASTLGDRAQETQYF	TGTGCCAGCACCCTAGGGGACAGGGCCCAAGAGACCCAGTACTTC
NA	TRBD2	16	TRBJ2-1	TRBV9	CASSVAPGGRYNEQFF	TGTGCCAGCAGCGTAGCTCCGGGGGGAAGGTACAATGAGCAGTTCTTC
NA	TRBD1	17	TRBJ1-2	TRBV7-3	CASSLRGQGGLNYGYTF	TGTGCCAGCAGCTTAAGAGGACAGGGGGGCCTCAACTATGGCTACACCTTC
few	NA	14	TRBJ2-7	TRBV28	CASGGGGTSYEQYF	TGTGCCAGCGGCGGAGGGGGAACCTCCTACGAGCAGTACTTC
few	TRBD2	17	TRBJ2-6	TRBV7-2	CASSPHGGYSGANVLTF	TGTGCCAGCAGCCCGCACGGGGGGTACTCTGGGGCCAACGTCCTGACTTTC
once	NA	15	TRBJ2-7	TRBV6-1	CASSETPRYSYEQYF	TGTGCCAGCAGTGAAACCCCTAGGTACTCCTACGAGCAGTACTTC
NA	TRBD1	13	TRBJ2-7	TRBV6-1	CASITGVHYEQYF	TGTGCCAGCATTACAGGGGTGCACTACGAGCAGTACTTC
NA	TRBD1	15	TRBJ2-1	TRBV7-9	CASSLVGTGDNEQFF	TGTGCCAGCAGCTTAGTAGGGACAGGCGACAATGAGCAGTTCTTC
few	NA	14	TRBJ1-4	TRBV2	CASRWEAGAEKLFF	TGTGCCAGCAGATGGGAGGCAGGGGCGGAAAAACTGTTTTTT
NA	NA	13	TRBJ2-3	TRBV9	CASSAVPTDTQYF	TGTGCCAGCAGCGCCGTCCCCACAGATACGCAGTATTTT
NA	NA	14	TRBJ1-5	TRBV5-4	CASRPRSSNQPQHF	TGTGCCAGCAGACCTCGATCTAGCAATCAGCCCCAGCATTTT
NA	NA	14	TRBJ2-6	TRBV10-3	CAIRSGAGANVLTF	TGTGCCATCAGGTCGGGTGCTGGGGCCAACGTCCTGACTTTC
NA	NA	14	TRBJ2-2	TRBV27	CASSLLGGTGELFF	TGTGCCAGCAGTTTACTCGGGGGCACCGGGGAGCTGTTTTTT
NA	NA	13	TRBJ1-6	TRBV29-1	CSVEVSRDSPLHF	TGCAGCGTTGAAGTTTCGAGGGATTCACCCCTCCACTTT
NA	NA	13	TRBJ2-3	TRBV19	CASSILSLDTQYF	TGTGCCAGTAGTATTCTTTCCTTGGATACGCAGTATTTT
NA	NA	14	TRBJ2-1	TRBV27	CASSLQVTYNEQFF	TGTGCCAGCAGTTTACAGGTTACCTACAATGAGCAGTTCTTC
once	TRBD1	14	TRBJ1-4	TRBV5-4	CATSQGAGDEKLFF	TGTGCCACCTCCCAGGGGGCAGGGGATGAAAAACTGTTTTTT
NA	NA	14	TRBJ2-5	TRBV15	CATSRGTYQETQYF	TGTGCCACCAGCAGAGGGACTTACCAAGAGACCCAGTACTTC
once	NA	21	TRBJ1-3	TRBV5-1	CASSPAGSTQGVYGSGNTIYF	TGCGCCAGCAGCCCCGCCGGAAGCACACAGGGCGTCTACGGCTCTGGAAACACCATATATTTT
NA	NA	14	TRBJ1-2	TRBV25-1	CASSESGLSEGYTF	TGTGCCAGCAGTGAATCGGGTCTCTCAGAGGGCTACACCTTC
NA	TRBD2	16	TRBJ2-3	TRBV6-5	CASSYWSGGRADTQYF	TGTGCCAGCAGTTACTGGTCGGGAGGAAGGGCAGATACGCAGTATTTT
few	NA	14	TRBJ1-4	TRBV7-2	CASSLALGGEKLFF	TGTGCCAGCAGCTTAGCCTTGGGAGGGGAAAAACTGTTTTTT
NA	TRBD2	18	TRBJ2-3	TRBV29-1	CSAGLGSGGANPPDTQYF	TGCAGCGCCGGTCTTGGTAGCGGGGGGGCTAATCCCCCAGATACGCAGTATTTT
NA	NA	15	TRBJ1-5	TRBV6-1	CASSEFLGGNQPQHF	TGTGCCAGCAGTGAATTCCTCGGGGGAAATCAGCCCCAGCATTTT
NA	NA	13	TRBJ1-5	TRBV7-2	CASSLSWNQPQHF	TGTGCCAGCAGCTTGTCATGGAATCAGCCCCAGCATTTT
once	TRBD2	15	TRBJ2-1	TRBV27	CASSSPAGPYNEQFF	TGTGCCAGCAGTTCTCCAGCGGGGCCATACAATGAGCAGTTCTTC
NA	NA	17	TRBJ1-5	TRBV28	CASSLIEGLGSGQPQHF	TGTGCCAGCAGTTTGATTGAAGGGCTGGGGTCGGGTCAGCCCCAGCATTTT
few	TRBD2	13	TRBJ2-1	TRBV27	CASSLSAGVEQFF	TGTGCCAGCAGTTTATCAGCGGGGGTTGAGCAGTTCTTC
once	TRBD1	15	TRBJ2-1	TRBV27	CASSQNRGPYNEQFF	TGTGCCAGCAGTCAAAACAGGGGGCCTTACAATGAGCAGTTCTTC
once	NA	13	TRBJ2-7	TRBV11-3	CASSQGPLHEQYF	TGTGCCAGCAGCCAGGGGCCACTACACGAGCAGTACTTC
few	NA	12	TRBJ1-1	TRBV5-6	CASSLSGREAFF	TGTGCCAGCAGCTTGAGTGGCAGGGAAGCTTTCTTT
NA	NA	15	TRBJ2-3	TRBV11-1	CASSLVGGPSDTQYF	TGTGCCAGCAGCTTAGTCGGGGGGCCTTCAGATACGCAGTATTTT